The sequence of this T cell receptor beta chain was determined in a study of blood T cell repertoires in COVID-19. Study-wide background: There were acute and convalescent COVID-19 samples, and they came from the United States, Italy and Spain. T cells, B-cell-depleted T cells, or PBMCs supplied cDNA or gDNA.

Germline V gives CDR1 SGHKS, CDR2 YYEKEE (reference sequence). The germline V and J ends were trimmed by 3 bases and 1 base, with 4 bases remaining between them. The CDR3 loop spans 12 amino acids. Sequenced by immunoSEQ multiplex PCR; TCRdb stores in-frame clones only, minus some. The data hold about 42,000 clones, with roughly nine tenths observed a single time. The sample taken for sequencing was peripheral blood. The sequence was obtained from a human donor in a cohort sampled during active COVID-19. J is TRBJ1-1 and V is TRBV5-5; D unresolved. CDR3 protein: CASSSGNTEAFF. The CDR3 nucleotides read TGTGCCAGCAGCTCCGGGAACACTGAAGCTTTCTTT. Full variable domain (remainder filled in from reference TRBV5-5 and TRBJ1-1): DAGVTQSPTHLIKTRGQQVTLRCSPISGHKSVSWYQQVLGQGPQFIFQYYEKEERGRGNFPDRFSARQFPNYSSELNVNALLLGDSALYLCASSSGNTEAFFGQGTRLTVV.